This TCR beta chain was sequenced during a study of T cells in Graves' hyperthyroidism and ophthalmopathy. From RNA transcripts, TCR beta CDR3 regions were amplified. The TCR CDR3 first-round RT-PCR relied on the HTBI primer set. TCRdb re-derived calls from the multiplex PCR reads in MiXCR, one entry per CDR3 protein. The data show approximately 490,000 distinct CDR3 sequences, less than 25% seen once. Clinical symptoms, serum thyroxine and TRAb, thyroid ultrasound and orbital computed tomography together formed the diagnostic basis. Extraction of PBMCs used roughly 9.6 ml of fresh peripheral blood. The CDR3 runs to 17 residues. The J segment lost 3 bases and the V segment lost 4 bases, leaving 7 bases of the junction unmatched. The germline V gene has CDR1 KGHSH and CDR2 LQKENI.

Sequenced material: blood. This receptor was obtained from a woman in her 70s with Graves' ophthalmopathy. This chain uses TRBV18 with TRBJ2-1; 12 bases fit TRBD2. The CDR3 nucleotides read TGTGCCAGCTCACGACCCTGGACTAGCGGGGTCTACAATGAGCAGTTCTTC. Amino acids: CASSRPWTSGVYNEQFF. Together with reference TRBV18 and TRBJ2-1, the CDR3 gives the full variable domain: NAGVMQNPRHLVRRRGQEARLRCSPMKGHSHVYWYRQLPEEGLKFMVYLQKENIIDESGMPKERFSAEFPKEGPSILRIQQVVRGDSAAYFCASSRPWTSGVYNEQFFGPGTRLTVL.